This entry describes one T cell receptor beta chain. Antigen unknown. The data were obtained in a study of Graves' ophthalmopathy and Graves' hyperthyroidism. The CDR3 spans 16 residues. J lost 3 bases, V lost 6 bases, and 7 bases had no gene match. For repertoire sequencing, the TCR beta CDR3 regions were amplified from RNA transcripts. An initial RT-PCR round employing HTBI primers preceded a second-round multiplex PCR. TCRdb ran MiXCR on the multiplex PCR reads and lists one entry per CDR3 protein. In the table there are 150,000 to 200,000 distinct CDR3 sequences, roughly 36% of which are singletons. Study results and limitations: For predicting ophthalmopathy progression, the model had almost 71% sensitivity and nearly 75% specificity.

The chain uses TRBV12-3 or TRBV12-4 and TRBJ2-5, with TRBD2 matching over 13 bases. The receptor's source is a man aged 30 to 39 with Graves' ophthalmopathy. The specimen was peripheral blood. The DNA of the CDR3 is TGTGCCAGCAGCACAACTGGGACTAGCGGGAAAGAGACCCAGTACTTC. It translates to CASSTTGTSGKETQYF.